This T cell receptor beta chain was retrieved from a study of siplizumab effects on memory and regulatory T cells. The CDR3 loop spans 17 amino acids. The V gene's germline CDR1 is MNHEY and CDR2 SMNVEV (reference sequence). V lost 5 bases to trimming and J lost 1 base; unmatched junction nucleotides: 8. Findings of the study overall: Proliferating Tregs in siplizumab cultures were never verified as suppressive.

A word on this clone: The antigen remains undetermined.

Assay used: immunoSEQ multiplex PCR; TCRdb lists only in-frame clones, some missing. In the table there are tens of thousands of clones, roughly 87% of which are singletons. The source is a human donor in good health. V gene TRBV27 combines with J gene TRBJ2-1; 10 bases map to TRBD2. Sample: naive CD8+ T cells sorted from blood. The CDR3 coding sequence is TGTGCCAGCAGTCAAAAACTAGCGGGGTTATCCTACAATGAGCAGTTCTTC. Its protein is CASSQKLAGLSYNEQFF.